These T cell receptor beta chains were read from a single sample in a study of Ad26.COV2.S vaccination and SARS-CoV-2 variants. Clones were sequenced by immunoSEQ multiplex PCR, and TCRdb holds only the in-frame ones, with some missing. The sample holds 350,000 to 400,000 clones, 70% to 90% seen once. The material sequenced was peripheral blood, taken in a trial of Ad26.COV2.S vaccine versus placebo. Source of these receptors: a person aged 18-65 years who received the Ad26.COV2.S COVID-19 vaccine or a placebo. CDR3s include the opening cysteine and the closing phenylalanine or tryptophan. A D gene is named only where the DNA matches it firmly. Not all rows give a size; the values are once, few, many and, for expanded clones, a class.

J: TRBJ2-5
D: -
V: TRBV7-8
size: -
DNA: TGTGCCAGCAGCCTCCACAGGGTGGGTGAGACCCAGTACTTC
CDR3: CASSLHRVGETQYF

J: TRBJ2-3
D: -
V: TRBV7-9
size: once
DNA: TGTGCCAGCAGTAATACCGGGGCCCCAGATACGCAGTATTTT
CDR3: CASSNTGAPDTQYF

J: TRBJ1-1
D: -
V: TRBV5-4
size: -
DNA: TGTGCCAGCAGCTTGCGAGGGGCGGACACTGAAGCTTTCTTT
CDR3: CASSLRGADTEAFF

J: TRBJ1-2
D: -
V: TRBV12-3/TRBV12-4
size: -
DNA: TGTGCCAGCAAGGCCGGGAGCTACACCTTC
CDR3: CASKAGSYTF

J: TRBJ2-1
D: -
V: TRBV19
size: -
DNA: TGTGCCAGTAGTATAGATCGAGCAGGGACCTACAATGAGCAGTTCTTC
CDR3: CASSIDRAGTYNEQFF

J: TRBJ1-2
D: -
V: TRBV5-4
size: -
DNA: TGTGCCAGCAGCTTCACTATCGCCCGGGGGGCGGGAGATGGCTACACCTTC
CDR3: CASSFTIARGAGDGYTF

J: TRBJ1-2
D: -
V: TRBV5-4
size: once
DNA: TGTGCCAGCAGCACAATCGGTCTCCAGGGATTTAAGGTGGAGACCTTC
CDR3: CASSTIGLQGFKVETF

J: TRBJ2-4
D: -
V: TRBV5-4
size: -
DNA: TGTGCCAGCAGCTTGGACATCGTAGGAAACATTCAGTACTTC
CDR3: CASSLDIVGNIQYF

J: TRBJ1-1
D: TRBD1
V: TRBV5-1
size: -
DNA: TGCGCCAGCAGTAAGGACAGGGGCACTGAAGCTTTCTTT
CDR3: CASSKDRGTEAFF

J: TRBJ2-3
D: -
V: TRBV15
size: -
DNA: TGTGCCACCAGCAGAGGGTTGGATACGCAGTATTTT
CDR3: CATSRGLDTQYF

J: TRBJ1-2
D: TRBD1
V: TRBV24-1
size: -
DNA: TGTGCCACCAGTGATATCGACAGGGTCTATGGCTACACCTTC
CDR3: CATSDIDRVYGYTF

J: TRBJ1-2
D: -
V: TRBV7-9
size: -
DNA: TGTGCCAGCAGAGACGGACAGCTTAACTATGGCTACACCTTC
CDR3: CASRDGQLNYGYTF

J: TRBJ1-1
D: -
V: TRBV21-1
size: -
DNA: TGTGCCTGCCCCATTTGCCAGGGATTGAAGGCTTTCTTT
CDR3: CACPICQGLKAFF

J: TRBJ2-1
D: -
V: TRBV10-1
size: -
DNA: TGCGCCAGCAGCGACCCCGGGAGTTTTCAGTTCTTC
CDR3: CASSDPGSFQFF

J: TRBJ1-1
D: -
V: TRBV6-5
size: -
DNA: TGTGCCAGCAGTTACTCGGCCGTGGCCGACACTGAAGCTTTCTTT
CDR3: CASSYSAVADTEAFF

J: TRBJ1-2
D: -
V: TRBV3-1/TRBV3-2
size: -
DNA: TGTGCCAGCAGCCAAACTTACACTGCTATCGGGCGGACCTTC
CDR3: CASSQTYTAIGRTF

J: TRBJ1-1
D: TRBD1
V: TRBV15
size: -
DNA: TGTGCCACCAGCACCCCGGGACAGGGGAACACTGAAGCTTTCTTT
CDR3: CATSTPGQGNTEAFF

J: TRBJ2-5
D: TRBD2
V: TRBV3-1/TRBV3-2
size: -
DNA: TGTGCCAGCAGCCAAGACGGGAGGGAGACCCAGTACTTC
CDR3: CASSQDGRETQYF

J: TRBJ2-7
D: TRBD2
V: TRBV6-5
size: -
DNA: TGTGCCGTTACTAGCGGGCAAACCTACGAGCAGTACTTC
CDR3: CAVTSGQTYEQYF

J: TRBJ1-2
D: -
V: TRBV3-1/TRBV3-2
size: few
DNA: TGTGCCAGCAGCCAAGAGGGAGTGAATCCCTATGGCTACACCTTC
CDR3: CASSQEGVNPYGYTF

J: TRBJ2-6
D: TRBD1
V: TRBV5-4
size: -
DNA: TGTGCCAGCAGCTTGGCGACAGGGCACTCTGGGGCCAACGTCCTGACTTTC
CDR3: CASSLATGHSGANVLTF

J: TRBJ1-2
D: TRBD1
V: TRBV7-2
size: -
DNA: TGTGCCAGCAGGGGCGGACAGGGGGGATATGGCTACACCTTC
CDR3: CASRGGQGGYGYTF

J: TRBJ2-7
D: -
V: TRBV27
size: -
DNA: TGTGCCAGCAGTTTAGGAACAGGGTCCTACGAGCAGTACTTC
CDR3: CASSLGTGSYEQYF

J: TRBJ1-2
D: TRBD1
V: TRBV6-5
size: -
DNA: TGTGCCAGCAGGGGGGACAGGGGGTCCTTCTATGGCTACACCTTC
CDR3: CASRGDRGSFYGYTF

J: TRBJ2-5
D: -
V: TRBV7-2
size: -
DNA: TGTGCCAGCAGCGGGGGATTCCAAGAGACCCAGTACTTC
CDR3: CASSGGFQETQYF

J: TRBJ1-2
D: TRBD1
V: TRBV5-4
size: -
DNA: TGTGCCAGCAGCTTGTCGGGACAGGGTAGGTTAGGCTATGGCTACACCTTC
CDR3: CASSLSGQGRLGYGYTF

J: TRBJ1-1
D: -
V: TRBV11-2
size: once
DNA: TGTGCCAGCAGCTTAGATTTTCAGGACACTGAAGCTTTCTTT
CDR3: CASSLDFQDTEAFF

J: TRBJ2-6
D: -
V: TRBV2
size: -
DNA: TGTGCCAGCAGTGACTCGGTGGGCAGGTTGTCTGGGGCCAACGTCCTGACTTTC
CDR3: CASSDSVGRLSGANVLTF

J: TRBJ1-1
D: -
V: TRBV5-1
size: -
DNA: TGCGCCAGCAGCTTGGGGGTGGGCGCGGGCACTGAAGCTTTCTTT
CDR3: CASSLGVGAGTEAFF

J: TRBJ1-2
D: -
V: TRBV6-1
size: -
DNA: TGTGCCAGCAGTGAACAGTACAACTATGGCTACACCTTC
CDR3: CASSEQYNYGYTF

J: TRBJ1-2
D: -
V: TRBV4-3
size: -
DNA: TGCGCCAGCAGCCAAGATATTCTTACAGATGGTTATGGCTACACCTTC
CDR3: CASSQDILTDGYGYTF

J: TRBJ1-4
D: -
V: TRBV15
size: -
DNA: TGTGCCACCAGCAGAGATTGGGGGGTAGGAAAACTGTTTTTT
CDR3: CATSRDWGVGKLFF

J: TRBJ1-1
D: -
V: TRBV2
size: -
DNA: TGTGCCAGCAGGGGGCCTGAAGCTTTCTTT
CDR3: CASRGPEAFF

J: TRBJ1-3
D: TRBD1
V: TRBV6-6
size: -
DNA: TGTGCCAGCAGCCTACCCTACGTACCGGTTGGGACAGGGGAAGGAAACACCATATATTTT
CDR3: CASSLPYVPVGTGEGNTIYF

J: TRBJ1-2
D: TRBD1
V: TRBV3-1/TRBV3-2
size: -
DNA: TGTGCCAGCAGCCACCACCCCGGGAGCGTAGGGGGCCATGGCTACACCTTC
CDR3: CASSHHPGSVGGHGYTF

J: TRBJ2-1
D: -
V: TRBV4-1
size: once
DNA: TGCGCCAGCAGCCAAGACGATGGGTTTAGTCTAGTCAGTGAGCAGTTCTTC
CDR3: CASSQDDGFSLVSEQFF

J: TRBJ2-3
D: -
V: TRBV6-1
size: -
DNA: TGTGCCAGCAGTGAGTCCGGACATAGCACAGATACGCAGTATTTT
CDR3: CASSESGHSTDTQYF

J: TRBJ1-1
D: TRBD1
V: TRBV3-1/TRBV3-2
size: -
DNA: TGTGCCAGCAGCCAACACCGGGACAGGGCCCTGAGGGCTTTCTTT
CDR3: CASSQHRDRALRAFF

J: TRBJ2-5
D: TRBD1
V: TRBV19
size: -
DNA: TGTGCCAGTACCAGGACAGGGGGCGCGGGTGAAAAGACCCAGTACTTC
CDR3: CASTRTGGAGEKTQYF

J: TRBJ1-1
D: -
V: TRBV30
size: -
DNA: TGTGCCTGTAGCTCTGGGTGGAACACTGAAGCTTTCTTT
CDR3: CACSSGWNTEAFF

J: TRBJ2-1
D: TRBD2
V: TRBV19
size: -
DNA: TGTGCCAGTAGTACTAGCGGGGGTTCCAATGAGCAGTTCTTC
CDR3: CASSTSGGSNEQFF

J: TRBJ1-5
D: -
V: TRBV27
size: -
DNA: TGTGCCAGCAGCGGCCGGGACACCGGGTGGCCCCAGCATTTT
CDR3: CASSGRDTGWPQHF